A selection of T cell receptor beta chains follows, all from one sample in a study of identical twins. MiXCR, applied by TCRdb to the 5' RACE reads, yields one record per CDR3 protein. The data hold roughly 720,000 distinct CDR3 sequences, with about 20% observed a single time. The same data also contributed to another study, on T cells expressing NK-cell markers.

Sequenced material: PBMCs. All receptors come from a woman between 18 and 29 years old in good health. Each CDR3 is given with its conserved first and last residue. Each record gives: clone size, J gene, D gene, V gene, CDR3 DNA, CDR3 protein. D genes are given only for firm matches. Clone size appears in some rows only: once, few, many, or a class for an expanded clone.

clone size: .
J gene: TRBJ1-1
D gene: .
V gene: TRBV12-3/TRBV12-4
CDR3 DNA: TGTGCCAGCAACCTCGGGTGGGTGGGAGCTTTCTTT
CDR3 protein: CASNLGWVGAFF

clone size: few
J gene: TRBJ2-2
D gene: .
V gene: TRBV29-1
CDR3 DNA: TGCAGCGTTAGAAGGGGGGATACCGGGGAGCTGTTTTTT
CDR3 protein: CSVRRGDTGELFF

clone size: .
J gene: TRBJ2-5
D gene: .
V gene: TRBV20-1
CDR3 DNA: TGCAGTGCCTGGACTGACAAAGAGACCCAGTACTTC
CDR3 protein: CSAWTDKETQYF

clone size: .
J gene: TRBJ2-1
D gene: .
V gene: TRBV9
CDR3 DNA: TGTGCCAGCAGCGCACCCCGGGTGCACAATGAGCAGTTCTTC
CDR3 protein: CASSAPRVHNEQFF

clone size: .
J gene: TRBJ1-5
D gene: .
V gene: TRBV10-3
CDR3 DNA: TGTGCCATCAGACAGGGAGATGGCAATCAGCCCCAGCATTTT
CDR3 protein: CAIRQGDGNQPQHF

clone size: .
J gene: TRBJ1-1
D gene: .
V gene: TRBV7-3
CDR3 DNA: TGTGCCAGCAGCCCCGGGACGGAAACTGAAGCTTTCTTT
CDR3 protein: CASSPGTETEAFF

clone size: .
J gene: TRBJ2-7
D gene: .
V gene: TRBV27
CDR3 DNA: TGTGCCAGCAGTCCGCGGACATCCTTCTACGAGCAGTACTTC
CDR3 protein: CASSPRTSFYEQYF

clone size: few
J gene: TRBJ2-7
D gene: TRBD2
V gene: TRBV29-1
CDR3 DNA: TGCAGCGTTCCCTTAGGGCTTGGCGGGAGGGGCAACGAGCAGTACTTC
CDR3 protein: CSVPLGLGGRGNEQYF

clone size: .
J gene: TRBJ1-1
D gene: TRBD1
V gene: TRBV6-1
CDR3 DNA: TGTGCCAGCAGCCTCGGACAGGGCACGACAAACACTGAAGCTTTCTTT
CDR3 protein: CASSLGQGTTNTEAFF

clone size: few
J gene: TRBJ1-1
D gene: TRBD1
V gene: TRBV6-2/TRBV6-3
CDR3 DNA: TGTGCCAGCAGCCAAACAGGGGGCGAATCAACTGCTTTCTTT
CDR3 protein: CASSQTGGESTAFF

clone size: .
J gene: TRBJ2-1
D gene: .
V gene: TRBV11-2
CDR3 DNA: TGTGCCAGCAGCTTAGCGGTGTATGGGTCCTACAATGAGCAGTTCTTC
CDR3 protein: CASSLAVYGSYNEQFF

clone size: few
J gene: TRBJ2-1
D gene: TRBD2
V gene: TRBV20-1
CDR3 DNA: TGCAGTGCTAAGCGGGGGGGCGGGAATGAGCAGTTCTTC
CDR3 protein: CSAKRGGGNEQFF

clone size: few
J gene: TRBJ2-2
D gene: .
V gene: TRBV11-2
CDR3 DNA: TGTGCCAGCAGCTTAGGGGTGGTGAACACCGGGGAGCTGTTTTTT
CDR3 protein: CASSLGVVNTGELFF

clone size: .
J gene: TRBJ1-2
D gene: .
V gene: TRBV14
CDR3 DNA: TGTGCCAGCAGCCAAGACCCCAGGAGACCCTATGGCTACACCTTC
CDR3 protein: CASSQDPRRPYGYTF

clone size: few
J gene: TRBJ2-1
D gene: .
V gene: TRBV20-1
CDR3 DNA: TGCAGTGCTAGTGGTGGGAGTAACAATGAGCAGTTCTTC
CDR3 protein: CSASGGSNNEQFF

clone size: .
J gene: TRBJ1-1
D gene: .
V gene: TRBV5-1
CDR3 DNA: TGCGCCAGCAGCTTGTACGGAGGGACTGAAGCTTTCTTT
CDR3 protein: CASSLYGGTEAFF

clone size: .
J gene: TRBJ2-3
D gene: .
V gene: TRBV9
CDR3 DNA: TGTGCCAGCAGCGTACTTCAGGGATCGAGGGCTACAGATACGCAGTATTTT
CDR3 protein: CASSVLQGSRATDTQYF

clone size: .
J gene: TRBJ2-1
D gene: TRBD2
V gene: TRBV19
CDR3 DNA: TGTGCCAGTAGTCCCCGTTTCGGGCGGGAGGATGAGCAGTTCTTC
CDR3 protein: CASSPRFGREDEQFF